The 9 T cell receptor beta chains presented below share a single source sample, sequenced in a study of T cell repertoires in cytomegalovirus infection. TCRdb processed the reads anew with MiXCR; each CDR3 protein has one entry. In the table there are roughly 570,000 distinct CDR3 sequences, roughly 42% of which are singletons. No antigen is known for these receptors. Sequenced here: cultured PBMCs, sampled from culture after CMV antigen stimulation. The receptors originated from a human donor in good health (CMV status not recorded). Some clones in this sample may be carry-over from other donors' samples.

The rearrangement joins TRBV6-5 to TRBJ2-2; TRBD1 matches at 7 bases. CDR1 and CDR2 (germline): MNHEY, SVGAGI. Trimming at V came to 2 bases and at J to 4 bases, leaving 1 base not matched to a gene. The CDR3 is 14 residues long. The CDR3 DNA is TGTGCCAGCAGTTACGGGACAGCCACCGGGGAGCTGTTTTTT. Residues: CASSYGTATGELFF.

The chain combines TRBV7-9 with TRBJ2-6; 11 nucleotides agree with TRBD2. V shed 4 bases, J shed 0 bases, and the junction held 8 bases outside the gene matches. This CDR3 contains 19 residues. Per the germline V gene, CDR1 is SEHNR and CDR2 is FQNEAQ (reference sequence). In nucleotides, the CDR3 is TGTGCCAGCAGCTCTTGGAAACTAGCGGGGGACTCTGGGGCCAACGTCCTGACTTTC. It codes for CASSSWKLAGDSGANVLTF.

This rearrangement joins TRBV7-2 to TRBJ2-3, with 9 bases matching TRBD2. V was pared by 1 base and J by 6 bases, with 8 bases of the junction left unmatched. CDR3 length: 16 amino acids. Germline values: CDR1 SGHTA, CDR2 FQGNSA. CDR3: CASSLVAGLAPDTQYF. The CDR3 bases are TGTGCCAGCAGCTTAGTGGCGGGACTAGCCCCCGATACGCAGTATTTT.

This sequence joins TRBV20-1 and TRBJ2-1, with 10 bases identical to TRBD1. V lost 6 bases, J lost 7 bases, and 9 bases stayed unmatched. CDR3 length: 14 amino acids. CDR1 is DFQATT and CDR2 is SNEGSKA in the germline V gene (reference sequence). Here the CDR3 reads CSAPWDRGVNEQFF. As DNA, the CDR3 is TGCAGTGCCCCCTGGGACAGGGGTGTGAATGAGCAGTTCTTC.

The chain is built from TRBV25-1 and TRBJ1-2; possibly TRBD1 for D (5 bases). The CDR3 has 14 amino acids. V lost 1 base to trimming and J lost 4 bases, with 10 bases between them. Germline CDR1 reads MGHDK; CDR2 reads SYGVNS. CDR3 amino acids: CASSESETAYGYTF. In DNA form, the CDR3 reads TGTGCCAGCAGTGAATCGGAGACAGCCTATGGCTACACCTTC.

V and J are TRBV6-2 or TRBV6-3 and TRBJ2-5; possible D gene TRBD2, 6 bases. CDR1 MNHEY and CDR2 SVGEGT come from the germline V gene. The V gene lost 8 bases and the J gene lost 5 bases, with 15 bases spanning the gap. The CDR3 spans 13 residues. CDR3 amino acids: CASLWTTGETQYF. The CDR3 DNA is TGTGCCAGCTTATGGACTACCGGGGAGACCCAGTACTTC.

This sequence joins TRBV27 and TRBJ1-2; no clear D. Germline assignment: CDR1 MNHEY and CDR2 SMNVEV (reference sequence). Trimming removed 0 bases from V and 8 bases from J, with 10 bases in between. The CDR3 contains 13 residues. Written as DNA, the CDR3 is TGTGCCAGCAGTTTATCCAGCGGGTTGGGCTACACCTTC. It is translated as CASSLSSGLGYTF.

The chain recombines TRBV7-2 with TRBJ2-5, with a tentative D call TRBD1 (6 bases). The V end was cut by 2 bases, the J end by 5 bases, with 18 bases between. The CDR3 runs to 16 residues. Germline CDR1 reads SGHTA; CDR2 reads FQGNSA. The DNA of the CDR3 is TGTGCCAGCAGCTTAAAATATCGTGTTACAGGGGAGACCCAGTACTTC. Translation gives CASSLKYRVTGETQYF.

This clonotype appeared a few times. The CDR3 loop is CASSRTSDTYGYTF. In DNA, the CDR3 is TGTGCCAGCAGCCGCACCTCGGATACCTATGGCTACACCTTC. The chain uses TRBV7-2 and TRBJ1-2; unclear D gene. The length of the CDR3 is 14 residues. V was cut by 5 bases and J by 4 bases, with 14 bases left in between. CDR1 SGHTA and CDR2 FQGNSA come from the germline V gene.